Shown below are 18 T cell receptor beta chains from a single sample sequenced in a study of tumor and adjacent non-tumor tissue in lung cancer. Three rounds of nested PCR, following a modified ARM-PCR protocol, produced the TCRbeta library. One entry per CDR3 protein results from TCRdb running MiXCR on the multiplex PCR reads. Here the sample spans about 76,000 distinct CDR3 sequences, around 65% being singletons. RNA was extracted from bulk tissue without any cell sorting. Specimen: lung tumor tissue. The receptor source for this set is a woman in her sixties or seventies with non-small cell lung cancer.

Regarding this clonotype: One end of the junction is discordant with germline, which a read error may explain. CDR3 sequence: CASSLLPHSTRTDTQYF. The CDR3 DNA is TGTGCTAGCAGCCTCCTCCCCCACTCTACTCGCACAGATACGCAGTATTTT. The genes are TRBV7-7 and TRBJ2-3; D ambiguous. Germline-derived CDR1 and CDR2 are SSHAT and FNYEAQ (reference sequence). CDR3 size: 17 residues.

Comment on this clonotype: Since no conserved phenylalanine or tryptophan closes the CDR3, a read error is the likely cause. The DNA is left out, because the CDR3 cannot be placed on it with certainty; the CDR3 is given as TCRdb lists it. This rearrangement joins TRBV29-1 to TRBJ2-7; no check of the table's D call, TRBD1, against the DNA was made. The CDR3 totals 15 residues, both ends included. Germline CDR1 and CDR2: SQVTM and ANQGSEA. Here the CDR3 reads CSVGKGEGKAYERYL.

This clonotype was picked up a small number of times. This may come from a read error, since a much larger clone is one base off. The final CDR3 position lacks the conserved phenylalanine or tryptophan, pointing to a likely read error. The CDR3 loop reads CATANEGDYGYTS. The CDR3 nucleotides read TGTGCCACCGCAAATGAGGGCGACTATGGCTACACCTCC. This chain connects TRBV24-1 to TRBJ1-2; D call uncertain. Germline CDR1 is KGHDR and CDR2 is SFDVKD. V was cut by 9 bases and J by 3 bases, with 13 bases left in between. The CDR3 covers 13 residues.

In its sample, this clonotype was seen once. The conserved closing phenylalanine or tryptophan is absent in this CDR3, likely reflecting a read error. CDR3 region: CAGRNTGRNRPQHS. CDR3 DNA sequence: TGTGCCGGCAGGAATACAGGGCGCAATCGGCCCCAGCATTCT. The chain uses TRBV6-5 and TRBJ1-5, with a tentative D call TRBD1 (6 bases). This CDR3 has 14 amino acids. CDR1 MNHEY and CDR2 SVGAGI come from the germline V gene.

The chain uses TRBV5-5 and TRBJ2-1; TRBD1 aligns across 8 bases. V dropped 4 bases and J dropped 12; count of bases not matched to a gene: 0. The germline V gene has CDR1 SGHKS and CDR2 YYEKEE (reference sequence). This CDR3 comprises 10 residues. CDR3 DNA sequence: TGTGCCAGCAGCGACAGGGGGCAGTTCTTC. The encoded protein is CASSDRGQFF.

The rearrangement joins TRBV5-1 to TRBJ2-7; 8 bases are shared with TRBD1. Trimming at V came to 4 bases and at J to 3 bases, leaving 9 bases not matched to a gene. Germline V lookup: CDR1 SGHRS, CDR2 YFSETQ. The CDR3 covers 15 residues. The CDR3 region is CASSMGQVRVYEQYF. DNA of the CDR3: TGCGCCAGCAGCATGGGACAGGTTAGGGTCTACGAGCAGTACTTC.

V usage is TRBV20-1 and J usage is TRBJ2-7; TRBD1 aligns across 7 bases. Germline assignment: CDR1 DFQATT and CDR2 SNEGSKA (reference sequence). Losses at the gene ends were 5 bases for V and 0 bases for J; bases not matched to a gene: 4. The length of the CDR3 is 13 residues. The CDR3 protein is CSAPRDSSYEQYF. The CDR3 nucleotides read TGCAGTGCTCCCCGGGACAGCTCCTACGAGCAGTACTTC.

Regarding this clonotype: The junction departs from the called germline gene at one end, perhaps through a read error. The CDR3 DNA reads TGTGCCAGCAGTCAAGGTGGGAGGGCGGTAGATACGCAGTATTTT. Encoded protein: CASSQGGRAVDTQYF. The J gene is TRBJ2-3, the V gene TRBV4-2; 7 bases align to TRBD2. This CDR3 contains 15 residues. Germline V gives CDR1 LGHNA, CDR2 YNFKEQ.

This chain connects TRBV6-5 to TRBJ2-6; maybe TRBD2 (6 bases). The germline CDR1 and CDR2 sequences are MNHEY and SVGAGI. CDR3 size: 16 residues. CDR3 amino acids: CVSGYSMDSGANVLTF. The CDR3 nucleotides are TGTGTTAGCGGTTACTCGATGGACTCTGGGGCCAACGTCCTGACTTTC.

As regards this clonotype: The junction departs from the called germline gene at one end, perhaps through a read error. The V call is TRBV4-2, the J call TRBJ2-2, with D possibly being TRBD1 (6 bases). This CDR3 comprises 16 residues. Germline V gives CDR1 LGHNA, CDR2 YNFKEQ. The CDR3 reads CASGQGSTGITGELFF. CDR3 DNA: TGTGCCAGCGGCCAAGGATCTACAGGGATCACCGGGGAGCTGTTTTTT.

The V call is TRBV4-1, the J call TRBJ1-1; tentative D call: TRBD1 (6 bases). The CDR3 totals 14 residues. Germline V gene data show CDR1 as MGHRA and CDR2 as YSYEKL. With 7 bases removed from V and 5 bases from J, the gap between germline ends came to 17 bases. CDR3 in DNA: TGCGCCAGCATTCACCGGACAGAGAATACTGAAGCTTTCTTT. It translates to CASIHRTENTEAFF.

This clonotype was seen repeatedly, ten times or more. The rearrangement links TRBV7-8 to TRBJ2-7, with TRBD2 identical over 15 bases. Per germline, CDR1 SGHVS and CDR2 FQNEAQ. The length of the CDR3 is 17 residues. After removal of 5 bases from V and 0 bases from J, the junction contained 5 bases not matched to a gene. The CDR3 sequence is CASSPGLAGGYSYEQYF. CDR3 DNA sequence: TGTGCCAGCAGCCCGGGACTAGCGGGAGGATACTCCTACGAGCAGTACTTC.

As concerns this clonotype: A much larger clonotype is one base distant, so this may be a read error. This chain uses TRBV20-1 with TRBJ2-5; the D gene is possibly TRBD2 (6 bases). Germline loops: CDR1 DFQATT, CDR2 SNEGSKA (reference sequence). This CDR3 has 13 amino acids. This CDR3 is CSAGRTHQETQYF. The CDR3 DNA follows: TGCTCCGCGGGACGGACGCATCAAGAGACCCAGTACTTC.

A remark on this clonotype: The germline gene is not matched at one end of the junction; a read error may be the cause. The CDR3 DNA is TGCAGTGCTAGATCCGGTGGGGGTTTTAGCAATCAGCCCCAGGATTTT. This gives the protein CSARSGGGFSNQPQDF. This chain joins TRBV20-1 and TRBJ1-5; D may be TRBD1 (5 bases). CDR3 size: 16 residues. The germline gives CDR1 DFQATT, CDR2 SNEGSKA (reference sequence).

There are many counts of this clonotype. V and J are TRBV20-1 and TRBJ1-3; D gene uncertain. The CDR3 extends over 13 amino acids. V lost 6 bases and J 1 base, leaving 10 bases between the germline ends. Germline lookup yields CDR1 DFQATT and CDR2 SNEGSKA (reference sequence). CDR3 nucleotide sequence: TGCAGTGCGCCGACCTCGTCTGGAAACACCATATATTTT. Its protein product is CSAPTSSGNTIYF.

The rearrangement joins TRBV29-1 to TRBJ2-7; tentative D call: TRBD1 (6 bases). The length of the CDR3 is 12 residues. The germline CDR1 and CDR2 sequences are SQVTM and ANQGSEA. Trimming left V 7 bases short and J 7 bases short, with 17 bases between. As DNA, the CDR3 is TGCAGCGCTGGGGGCACACGCTATGAGCAGTACTTC. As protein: CSAGGTRYEQYF.

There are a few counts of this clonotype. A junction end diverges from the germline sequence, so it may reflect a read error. The CDR3 DNA reads as TGCGCCAGCAACCAAGGGAGAGGCCTAGCGGGAAATGTTGGCCAAGAGACCCGGTACTTC. It codes for CASNQGRGLAGNVGQETRYF. The V call is TRBV4-1, the J call TRBJ2-5, with 9 nucleotides matching TRBD2. Germline CDR1 and CDR2: MGHRA and YSYEKL. The length of the CDR3 is 20 residues.

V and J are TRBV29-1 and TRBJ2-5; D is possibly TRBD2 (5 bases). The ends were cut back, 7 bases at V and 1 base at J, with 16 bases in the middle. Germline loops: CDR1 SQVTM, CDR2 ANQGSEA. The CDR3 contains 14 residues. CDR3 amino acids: CSDMGEPAQETQYF. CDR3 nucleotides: TGCAGCGATATGGGAGAGCCGGCCCAAGAGACCCAGTACTTC.